The sequence of this T cell receptor (beta chain) was determined in a study of cytomegalovirus exposure and HLA in healthy donors. Germline V gene data show CDR1 as SGHTA and CDR2 as FQGNSA. This CDR3 has 15 residues. The V segment lost 3 bases and the J segment 4 bases; nucleotides outside the gene matches: 9. Broader study findings: When presence/absence was analysed, sequencing depth was taken to be roughly uniform across donors.

Regarding this clone: Its antigen remains unknown.

It was with 60 Vbeta and 13 Jbeta primers that the PCR ran. The data were produced by immunoSEQ multiplex PCR, yet TCRdb's version contains in-frame clones alone and is incomplete. The sample records around 140,000 clones, 77% being singletons. The chain is built from TRBV7-2 and TRBJ2-7; TRBD2 matches 7 bases. This receptor was obtained from a male donor in good health and CMV-seropositive. The sequenced sample was PBMCs. The CDR3 protein is CASSFLSLAVYEQYF. The CDR3 coding sequence is TGTGCCAGCAGCTTTCTTAGCCTAGCGGTATACGAGCAGTACTTC. Filled out from reference TRBV7-2 and TRBJ2-7, the complete variable domain reads GAGVSQSPSNKVTEKGKDVELRCDPISGHTALYWYRQSLGQGLEFLIYFQGNSAPDKSGLPSDRFSAERTGGSVSTLTIQRTQQEDSAVYLCASSFLSLAVYEQYFGPGTRLTVT.